This entry is about one T cell receptor (beta chain). This sample stems from a study of T-cell reconstitution after alpha-beta-depleted transplantation in children. For TCRbeta, the library was prepared with unique molecular identifiers. TCRdb processed the PCR reads anew with MiXCR; each CDR3 protein has one entry. Of approximately 83,000 distinct CDR3 sequences detected, more than 9% appear once; the ten largest clones hold approximately 15%. The V gene's germline CDR1 is LGHDT and CDR2 YNNKEL (reference sequence). V was pared by 11 bases and J by 2 bases, with 21 bases between. The CDR3 contains 15 residues.

The rearrangement links TRBV3-1 to TRBJ1-2; TRBD1 might be the D (5 bases). The sequencing used PBMCs from the stem cell graft donor, collected from the stem cell graft. The clonotype comes from a human donor who donated a stem cell graft to a child with inherited bone marrow failure. CDR3 sequence reads: CASSKNPTANYGYTF. The CDR3 DNA reads TGTGCCTCCAGCAAAAACCCGACAGCGAACTATGGCTACACCTTC.